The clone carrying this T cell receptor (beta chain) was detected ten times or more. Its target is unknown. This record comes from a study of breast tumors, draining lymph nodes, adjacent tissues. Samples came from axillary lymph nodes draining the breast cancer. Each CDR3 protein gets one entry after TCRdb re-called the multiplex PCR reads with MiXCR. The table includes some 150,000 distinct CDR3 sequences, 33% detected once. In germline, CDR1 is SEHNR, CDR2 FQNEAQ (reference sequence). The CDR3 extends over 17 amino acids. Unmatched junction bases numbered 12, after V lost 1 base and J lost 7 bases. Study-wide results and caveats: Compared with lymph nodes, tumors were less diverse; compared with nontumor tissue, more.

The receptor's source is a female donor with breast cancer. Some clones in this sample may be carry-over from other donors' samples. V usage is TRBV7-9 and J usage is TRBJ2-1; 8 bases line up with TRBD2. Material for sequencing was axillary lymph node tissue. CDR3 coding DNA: TGTGCCAGCAGCTTAGAGCTCGGGACTAGTTCTTCGAATGAGCAGTTCTTC. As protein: CASSLELGTSSSNEQFF.